A selection of T cell receptor beta chains follows, all from one sample in a study of beta chain features in type 1 diabetes. Libraries were prepared by immunoSEQ multiplex PCR; TCRdb keeps only in-frame clonotypes and omits some of them. Of approximately 360,000 clones listed, about 12% are singletons. The sequencing input was naive CD4+ T cells from blood. The receptors were gathered from a woman in her late teens or twenties with type 1 diabetes. CDR3s include the opening cysteine and the closing phenylalanine or tryptophan. D genes are given only for firm matches. Size is omitted from some rows. Given values are once, few, many or a class for expanded clones.

>TRBV19|.|TRBJ2-1|TRBD1|15
TGTGCCAGCATGAATCCGGGACAGGGGAGGACTGAGCAGTTCTTC
CASMNPGQGRTEQFF
>TRBV19|.|TRBJ2-2|.|14
TGTGCCAGTAGTAGCGGGGGCAACACCGGGGAGCTGTTTTTT
CASSSGGNTGELFF
>TRBV7-9|.|TRBJ2-6|.|17
TGTGCCAGCAGCACCCCCCGGGGGGCCTCTGGGGCCAACGTCCTGACTTTC
CASSTPRGASGANVLTF
>TRBV5-1|few|TRBJ2-5|.|14
TGCGCCAGCAGCACCACAGGGAATTCGGAGACCCAGTACTTC
CASSTTGNSETQYF
>TRBV4-1|.|TRBJ1-3|TRBD1|17
TGCGCCAGCAGCCCACTGGGACAGGGTAGGGCTGGAAACACCATATATTTT
CASSPLGQGRAGNTIYF
>TRBV5-1|few|TRBJ1-1|.|12
TGCGCCAGCAGCTCAAGGGGCACTGAAGCTTTCTTT
CASSSRGTEAFF
>TRBV9|.|TRBJ2-2|TRBD1|15
TGTGCCAGCAGCGCCGGACAGGGGAACACCGGGGAGCTGTTTTTT
CASSAGQGNTGELFF
>TRBV2|.|TRBJ2-6|.|16
TGTGCCAGCAGGCTGGAGGCTCTTTCTGGGGCCAACGTCCTGACTTTC
CASRLEALSGANVLTF
>TRBV25-1|.|TRBJ2-7|TRBD1|14
TGTGCCAGCAGCGCCGAGGGACAGGGTTACGAGCAGTACTTC
CASSAEGQGYEQYF
>TRBV18|.|TRBJ1-5|TRBD1|15
TGTGCCAGCTCACCGTCCGACAGGGCCAATCAGCCCCAGCATTTT
CASSPSDRANQPQHF
>TRBV11-3|.|TRBJ1-1|TRBD1|14
TGTGCCAGCAGGATGACAGGGCGGGACACTGAAGCTTTCTTT
CASRMTGRDTEAFF
>TRBV18|few|TRBJ2-7|.|15
TGTGCCAGCTCACCAGAGGGTTCATCCATCCGCGAGCAGTACTTC
CASSPEGSSIREQYF
>TRBV25-1|few|TRBJ2-1|.|14
TGTGCCAGCAGTGAATCTGCAGGGACAAATGAGCAGTTCTTC
CASSESAGTNEQFF
>TRBV7-2|few|TRBJ2-7|.|16
TGTGCCAGCAGCTTAGGGCAGGGGCTAAGCTCCTACGAGCAGTACTTC
CASSLGQGLSSYEQYF
>TRBV5-6|.|TRBJ1-1|.|15
TGTGCCAGCAGCTGGCCCCGGACAGCGAACACTGAAGCTTTCTTT
CASSWPRTANTEAFF
>TRBV2|few|TRBJ2-7|.|14
TGTGCCAGCAGACCGCCCCAGGGCAGGTACGAGCAGTACTTC
CASRPPQGRYEQYF
>TRBV4-1|few|TRBJ2-7|.|16
TGCGCCAGCAGCCAAGAATCAACTAGGGGGATCTACGAGCAGTACTTC
CASSQESTRGIYEQYF
>TRBV4-3|.|TRBJ1-5|TRBD1|16
TGCGCCAGCAGCCAAGTGGCAGGGGGTAGGGATCAGCCCCAGCATTTT
CASSQVAGGRDQPQHF
>TRBV7-2|.|TRBJ2-3|.|14
TGTGCCAGCAGCTTAAGTACAGGCACAGATACGCAGTATTTT
CASSLSTGTDTQYF
>TRBV7-7|few|TRBJ2-1|TRBD2|16
TGTGCTAGCAGCCGGGGACTAGCGGGGAGTGGGGGTGAGCAGTTCTTC
CASSRGLAGSGGEQFF
>TRBV20-1|.|TRBJ1-2|.|11
TGCAGTGCCACAGGGTCCTATGGCTACACCTTC
CSATGSYGYTF
>TRBV30|few|TRBJ2-7|TRBD2|14
TGTGCCTGGAGCGCACTAGCGGCCCGAGGCGAGCAGTACTTC
CAWSALAARGEQYF
>TRBV9|.|TRBJ2-1|.|13
TGTGCCAGCAGCCGCGGGACGGGCAATGAGCAGTTCTTC
CASSRGTGNEQFF
>TRBV4-3|.|TRBJ2-3|TRBD2|14
TGCGCCAGCAGCCAACTAGCGGGAGCAGATACGCAGTATTTT
CASSQLAGADTQYF
>TRBV23-1|few|TRBJ2-7|TRBD1|14
TGCGCCACCTCACAGGGACAGGGGGCCTACGAGCAGTACTTC
CATSQGQGAYEQYF
>TRBV4-3|few|TRBJ2-7|.|13
TGCGCCAGCAGCCAAGAGCGCGCGGTCGAGCAGTACTTC
CASSQERAVEQYF